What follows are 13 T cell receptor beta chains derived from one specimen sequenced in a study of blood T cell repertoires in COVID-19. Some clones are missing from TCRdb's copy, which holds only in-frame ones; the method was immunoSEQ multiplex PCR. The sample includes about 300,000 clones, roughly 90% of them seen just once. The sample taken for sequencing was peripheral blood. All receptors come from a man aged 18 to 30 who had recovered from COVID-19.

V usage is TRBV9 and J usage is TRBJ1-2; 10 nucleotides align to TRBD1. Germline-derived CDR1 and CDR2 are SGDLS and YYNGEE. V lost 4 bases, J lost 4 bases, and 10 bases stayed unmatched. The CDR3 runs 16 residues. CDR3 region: CASSSTRDRGSYGYTF. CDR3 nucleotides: TGTGCCAGCAGCTCAACCCGGGACAGGGGATCCTATGGCTACACCTTC. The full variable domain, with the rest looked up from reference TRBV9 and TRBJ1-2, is DSGVTQTPKHLITATGQRVTLRCSPRSGDLSVYWYQQSLDQGLQFLIQYYNGEERAKGNILERFSAQQFPDLHSELNLSSLELGDSALYFCASSSTRDRGSYGYTFGSGTRLTVV.

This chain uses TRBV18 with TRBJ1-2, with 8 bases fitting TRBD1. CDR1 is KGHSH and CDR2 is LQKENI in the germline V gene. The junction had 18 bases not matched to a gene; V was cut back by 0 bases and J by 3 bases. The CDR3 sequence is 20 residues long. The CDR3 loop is CASSPPDIWGQDYSHYGYTF. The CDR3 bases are TGTGCCAGCTCACCACCGGATATATGGGGACAGGACTATTCTCACTATGGCTACACCTTC.

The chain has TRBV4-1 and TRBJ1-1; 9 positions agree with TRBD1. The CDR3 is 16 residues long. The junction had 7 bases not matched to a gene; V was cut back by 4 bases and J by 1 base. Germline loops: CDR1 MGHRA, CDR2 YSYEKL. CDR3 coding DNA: TGCGCCAGCAGCCGGGACAGGGTGGTAGGGAACACTGAAGCTTTCTTT. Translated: CASSRDRVVGNTEAFF.

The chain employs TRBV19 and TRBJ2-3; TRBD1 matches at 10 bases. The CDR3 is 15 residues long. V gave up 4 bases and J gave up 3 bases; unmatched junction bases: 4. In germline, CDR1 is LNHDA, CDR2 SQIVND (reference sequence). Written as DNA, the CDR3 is TGTGCCAGTAGTACAGGGGGACAGGGGACAGATACGCAGTATTTT. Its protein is CASSTGGQGTDTQYF.

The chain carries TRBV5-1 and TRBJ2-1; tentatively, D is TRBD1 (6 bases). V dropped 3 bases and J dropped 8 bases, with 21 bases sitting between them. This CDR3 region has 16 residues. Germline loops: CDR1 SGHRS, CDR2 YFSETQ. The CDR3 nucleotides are TGCGCCAGCAGCTCAGGGGTAGTGCGACTCGAGGATGAGCAGTTCTTC. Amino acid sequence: CASSSGVVRLEDEQFF.

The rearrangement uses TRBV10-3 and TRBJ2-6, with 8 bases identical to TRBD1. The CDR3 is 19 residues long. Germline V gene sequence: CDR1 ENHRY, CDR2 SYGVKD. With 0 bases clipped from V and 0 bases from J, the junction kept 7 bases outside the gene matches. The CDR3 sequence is CAISESTVDRASGANVLTF. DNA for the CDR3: TGTGCCATCAGTGAGTCGACGGTGGACAGGGCCTCTGGGGCCAACGTCCTGACTTTC.

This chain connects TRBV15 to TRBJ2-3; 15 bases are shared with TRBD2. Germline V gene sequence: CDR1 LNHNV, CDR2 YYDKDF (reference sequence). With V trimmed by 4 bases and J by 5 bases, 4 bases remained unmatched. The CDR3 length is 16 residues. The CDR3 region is CATSKGLAGGLDTQYF. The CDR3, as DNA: TGTGCCACCAGCAAGGGACTAGCGGGAGGACTAGATACGCAGTATTTT. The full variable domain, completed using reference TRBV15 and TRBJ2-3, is DAMVIQNPRYQVTQFGKPVTLSCSQTLNHNVMYWYQQKSSQAPKLLFHYYDKDFNNEADTPDNFQSRRPNTSFCFLDIRSPGLGDTAMYLCATSKGLAGGLDTQYFGPGTRLTVL.

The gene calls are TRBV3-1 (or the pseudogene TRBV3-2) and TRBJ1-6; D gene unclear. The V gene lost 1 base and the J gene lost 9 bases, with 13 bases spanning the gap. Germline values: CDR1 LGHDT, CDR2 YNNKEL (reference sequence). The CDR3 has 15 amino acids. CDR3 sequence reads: CASSQGADGSSPLHF. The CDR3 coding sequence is TGTGCCAGCAGCCAAGGGGCAGACGGAAGTTCACCCCTCCACTTT.

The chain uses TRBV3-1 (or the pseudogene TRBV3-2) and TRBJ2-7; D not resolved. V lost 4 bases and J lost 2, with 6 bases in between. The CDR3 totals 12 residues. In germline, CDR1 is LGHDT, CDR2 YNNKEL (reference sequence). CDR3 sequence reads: CASSLSAYEQYF. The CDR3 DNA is TGTGCCAGCAGCCTGAGTGCCTACGAGCAGTACTTC.

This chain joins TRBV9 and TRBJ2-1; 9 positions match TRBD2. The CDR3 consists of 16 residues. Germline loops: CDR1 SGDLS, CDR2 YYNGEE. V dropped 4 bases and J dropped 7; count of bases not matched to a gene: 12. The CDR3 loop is CASSYSSGEGGNEQFF. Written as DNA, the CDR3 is TGTGCCAGCAGCTACTCTAGCGGGGAAGGGGGAAATGAGCAGTTCTTC.

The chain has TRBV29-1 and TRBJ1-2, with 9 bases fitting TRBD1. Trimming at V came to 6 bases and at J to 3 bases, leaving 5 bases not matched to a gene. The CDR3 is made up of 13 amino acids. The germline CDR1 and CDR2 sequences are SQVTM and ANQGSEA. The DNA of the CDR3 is TGCAGCGTAGACAGGGGGATGTACTATGGCTACACCTTC. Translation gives CSVDRGMYYGYTF. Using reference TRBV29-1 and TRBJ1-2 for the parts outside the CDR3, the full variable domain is SAVISQKPSRDICQRGTSLTIQCQVDSQVTMMFWYRQQPGQSLTLIATANQGSEATYESGFVIDKFPISRPNLTFSTLTVSNMSPEDSSIYLCSVDRGMYYGYTFGSGTRLTVV.

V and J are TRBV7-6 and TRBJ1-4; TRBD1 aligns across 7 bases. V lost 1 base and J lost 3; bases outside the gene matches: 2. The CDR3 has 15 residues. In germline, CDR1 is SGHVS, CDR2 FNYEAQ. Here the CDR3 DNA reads TGTGCCAGCAGCTTAGACGACAGGGCTAATGAAAAACTGTTTTTT. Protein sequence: CASSLDDRANEKLFF.

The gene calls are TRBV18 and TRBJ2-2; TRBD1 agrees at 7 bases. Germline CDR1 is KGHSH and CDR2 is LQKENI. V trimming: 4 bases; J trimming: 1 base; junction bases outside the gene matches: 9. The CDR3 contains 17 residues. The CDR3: CASSLYVGDRNTGELFF. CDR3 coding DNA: TGTGCCAGCTCACTATACGTAGGGGACAGGAACACCGGGGAGCTGTTTTTT.